Shown below are 21 T cell receptor beta chains from a single sample sequenced in a study of T cells after somatic rescue of genetic block. Profiling relied on immunoSEQ multiplex PCR, and the TCRdb table lists in-frame clones only, not all of them. The sample consists of around 70,000 clones, roughly 92% of them appearing once. The sequenced material came from peripheral blood mononuclear cells (PBMCs). These receptors were collected from a man aged 40-50 years.

The J gene is TRBJ2-5, the V gene TRBV5-5; D is perhaps TRBD2 (5 bases). In germline, CDR1 is SGHKS, CDR2 YYEKEE (reference sequence). The CDR3 contains 16 residues. V dropped 1 base and J dropped 5 bases, with 18 bases sitting between them. CDR3 loop: CASSLYGVTGLETQYF. The CDR3 bases are TGTGCCAGCAGCTTGTATGGGGTAACGGGGTTGGAGACCCAGTACTTC.

The chain combines TRBV9 with TRBJ2-5; no reliable D call. The better agreement between TRBJ2-7 and the DNA end casts doubt on the J call. CDR1 and CDR2 (germline): SGDLS, YYNGEE. The CDR3 sequence is 14 residues long. For the CDR3, the DNA is TGTGCCAGCAGCGTAGATCCACTCTCCTACGAGCAGTACTTC. Translated, it gives CASSVDPLSYEQYF.

The rearrangement links TRBV6-4 to TRBJ2-1; 8 bases line up with TRBD2. The germline V gene has CDR1 MRHNA and CDR2 SNTAGT. The trim removed 8 bases at V and 3 bases at J, leaving 3 bases unmatched. The CDR3 is made up of 13 amino acids. CDR3 coding DNA: TGTGCCAGCTCAAGCGGGAGCTACAATGAGCAGTTCTTC. Translated: CASSSGSYNEQFF.

The chain is built from TRBV5-1 and TRBJ2-1; TRBD2 agrees at 13 bases. Germline CDR1 reads SGHRS; CDR2 reads YFSETQ. This CDR3 is built from 22 residues. V dropped 3 bases and J dropped 0; count of bases not matched to a gene: 18. CDR3 loop: CASSSVGGLGTSGVSSYNEQFF. CDR3 bases: TGCGCCAGCAGCTCGGTGGGGGGCCTTGGGACTAGCGGGGTCAGCTCCTACAATGAGCAGTTCTTC.

Here the CDR3 reads CASSFGTGQRYNEQFF. CDR3 DNA: TGTGCCAGCAGCTTCGGGACAGGGCAACGTTACAATGAGCAGTTCTTC. The chain joins TRBV5-4 to TRBJ2-1; TRBD1 aligns across 9 bases. The J segment lost 4 bases and the V segment lost 2 bases, leaving 7 bases of the junction unmatched. The CDR3 extends over 16 amino acids. Germline V gene data show CDR1 as SGHNT and CDR2 as YYREEE (reference sequence).

This chain uses TRBV6-5 with TRBJ1-1, with TRBD1 as a possible D gene (6 bases). The CDR3 is 15 residues long. The germline V gene has CDR1 MNHEY and CDR2 SVGAGI. The V end was cut by 3 bases, the J end by 4 bases, with 15 bases between. CDR3 loop: CASSYGGARFTEAFF. The CDR3 DNA reads TGTGCCAGCAGTTATGGGGGCGCGCGATTCACTGAAGCTTTCTTT.

The DNA of the CDR3 is TGTGCCAGCAGCCGAGACAGGGGATCCTACGAGCAGTACTTC. This encodes CASSRDRGSYEQYF. V is TRBV7-2 and J is TRBJ2-7; 8 bases line up with TRBD1. CDR1 SGHTA and CDR2 FQGNSA come from the germline V gene. This CDR3 is built from 14 residues. The V segment lost 5 bases and the J segment 1 base; nucleotides outside the gene matches: 4.

This clone was observed a single time. V is TRBV18 and J is TRBJ2-7; D is perhaps TRBD1 (6 bases). The CDR3 length is 13 residues. V shed 3 bases and J shed 2 bases, with 8 bases lying between them. Germline V gene sequence: CDR1 KGHSH, CDR2 LQKENI. The CDR3 reads CASSPQGTYEQYF. The DNA of the CDR3 is TGTGCCAGCTCACCCCAGGGGACCTACGAGCAGTACTTC.

The rearrangement joins TRBV6-6 to TRBJ2-7; a weak D match, TRBD2 (6 bases). Germline V gives CDR1 MNHNY, CDR2 SVGAGI (reference sequence). The CDR3 spans 15 residues. Trimming shortened V by 3 bases and J by 0 bases, and 12 bases separated the two germline ends. This chain's CDR3 is CASSYIAEISYEQYF. The DNA of the CDR3 is TGTGCCAGCAGTTATATAGCGGAGATCTCCTACGAGCAGTACTTC.

The J gene is TRBJ1-2, the V gene TRBV7-9; 7 nucleotides match TRBD1. Germline V gene sequence: CDR1 SEHNR, CDR2 FQNEAQ (reference sequence). This CDR3 spans 18 amino acids. V was pared by 2 bases and J by 2 bases, with 14 bases of the junction left unmatched. The CDR3 DNA reads as TGTGCCAGCAGCTTACCTATAACAGGGGACTCTTCAAACTATGGCTACACCTTC. It encodes CASSLPITGDSSNYGYTF. The whole variable domain, remainder taken from reference TRBV7-9 and TRBJ1-2, is DTGVSQNPRHKITKRGQNVTFRCDPISEHNRLYWYRQTLGQGPEFLTYFQNEAQLEKSRLLSDRFSAERPKGSFSTLEIQRTEQGDSAMYLCASSLPITGDSSNYGYTFGSGTRLTVV.

This clone was observed once. This chain links TRBV7-6 with TRBJ2-7, with TRBD2 identical over 9 bases. CDR3 length: 13 amino acids. In germline, CDR1 is SGHVS, CDR2 FNYEAQ. J gave up 5 bases and V 5 bases, and 4 bases lay outside the gene matches. The CDR3: CASSPVAGDEQYF. Written as DNA, the CDR3 is TGTGCCAGCAGCCCGGTAGCGGGGGACGAGCAGTACTTC.

The chain joins TRBV21-1 to TRBJ2-7; whether TRBD2, the table's D call, matches the DNA was not checked. TRBV21-1 is a known pseudogene. The CDR3 consists of 14 residues. This chain's CDR3 is CAFTLGRGSYEQYF. The CDR3 nucleotides read TGTGCCTTCACCCTCGGGAGGGGGTCTTACGAGCAGTACTTC.

The J gene is TRBJ2-1, the V gene TRBV7-6; 10 bases align to TRBD2. Germline CDR1 and CDR2: SGHVS and FNYEAQ. The CDR3 contains 19 residues. V shed 3 bases and J 2 bases; nucleotides not matched to a gene: 13. The DNA of the CDR3 is TGTGCCAGCAGCTTGACCTACCTCAAGAGCGGGAGGGCCTACAATGAGCAGTTCTTC. It is translated as CASSLTYLKSGRAYNEQFF.

A single count supports this clone. The chain links TRBV27 to TRBJ1-1; D possibly corresponds to TRBD1 (5 bases). V was trimmed by 2 bases and J by 0 bases, leaving 10 bases between them. Germline-derived CDR1 and CDR2 are MNHEY and SMNVEV (reference sequence). This CDR3 has 15 residues. The CDR3 protein is CASSLRVGVNTEAFF. The CDR3 nucleotides are TGTGCCAGCAGTTTACGGGTAGGGGTGAACACTGAAGCTTTCTTT.

This clone was seen a single time. The chain recombines TRBV5-1 with TRBJ2-1; 9 nucleotides agree with TRBD1. Germline CDR1 SGHRS, CDR2 YFSETQ. Losses at the gene ends were 5 bases for V and 0 bases for J; bases not matched to a gene: 9. The CDR3 consists of 17 residues. The CDR3 here is CASRLGQGPSSYNEQFF. CDR3 DNA: TGCGCCAGCAGACTCGGACAGGGGCCCAGCTCCTACAATGAGCAGTTCTTC.

This clone appeared a single time. This chain joins TRBV2 and TRBJ2-4, with D tentatively TRBD1 (5 bases). This CDR3 has 14 residues. Trimming shortened V by 6 bases and J by 3 bases, and 12 bases separated the two germline ends. Germline loops: CDR1 SNHLY, CDR2 FYNNEI. The CDR3 DNA is TGTGCCAGCAGCGCCCAAAGGGGCAAAAACATTCAGTACTTC. Translation gives CASSAQRGKNIQYF.

This chain joins TRBV4-1 and TRBJ2-4, with 8 bases fitting TRBD1. CDR3 length: 14 amino acids. Germline V gene data show CDR1 as MGHRA and CDR2 as YSYEKL. The V gene end was trimmed by 3 bases and the J gene end by 8 bases; junction bases not matched to a gene: 6. CDR3: CASSHDQTGDIQYF. The CDR3 bases are TGCGCCAGCAGCCACGACCAGACAGGGGACATTCAGTACTTC.

This chain joins TRBV2 and TRBJ1-6, with no clear D. Trimming pared 5 bases from V and 7 bases from J, leaving 12 bases between. This CDR3 is built from 14 residues. The germline V gene has CDR1 SNHLY and CDR2 FYNNEI. CDR3 amino acids: CASSLRSGNSPLHF. The DNA for the CDR3 is TGTGCCAGCAGTTTAAGGAGTGGCAATTCACCCCTCCACTTT.

The chain's CDR3 is CASSGTGGLWETQYF. The DNA for the CDR3 is TGTGCCAGCAGCGGGACAGGGGGCTTGTGGGAGACCCAGTACTTC. The genes are TRBV9 and TRBJ2-5; 11 nucleotides line up with TRBD1. CDR1 and CDR2 (germline): SGDLS, YYNGEE. V gave up 3 bases and J gave up 5 bases; unmatched junction bases: 6. This CDR3 comprises 15 residues.

The rearrangement links TRBV10-3 to TRBJ2-3; D uncertain. Germline V gives CDR1 ENHRY, CDR2 SYGVKD. This CDR3 spans 14 amino acids. V dropped 3 bases and J dropped 4 bases, with 11 bases sitting between them. CDR3 bases: TGTGCCATCAGTGAATCCGACCCCCCAGATACGCAGTATTTT. It is translated as CAISESDPPDTQYF.

V gene TRBV7-9 combines with J gene TRBJ2-7, with a tentative D call TRBD2 (5 bases). The CDR3 is 13 residues long. Germline V gene sequence: CDR1 SEHNR, CDR2 FQNEAQ (reference sequence). V dropped 5 bases and J dropped 3 bases, with 11 bases sitting between them. The CDR3 DNA reads as TGTGCCAGCAGCCATCTAGGAGGCTACGAGCAGTACTTC. Translation gives CASSHLGGYEQYF.